This T cell receptor beta chain was recovered during a study of cytomegalovirus exposure and HLA in healthy donors. Study results and limitations: In vitro assays verified that three CMV-associated chains recognized CMV antigens specifically. In a later analysis, HLA-associated TCR beta chains were more clonally expanded than equally common others. Most TCR beta V segments were productive about 87% or about 30% of the time in an earlier analysis.

A remark on this clone: As yet, its antigen is unknown.

PCR used 60 Vbeta primers and 13 Jbeta primers. How the authors handled the data: About 11 million of the about 80 million unique TCR beta chains counted in a later analysis were shared. The method was immunoSEQ multiplex PCR; TCRdb's version includes in-frame clones alone and lacks a portion of them. From that table come the V and J calls and clone size; the DNA was used to work out D and trimming. The table records over 130,000 clones, approximately 67% of them present only once. CDR3 length equals 18 residues. Germline CDR1 reads MDHEN; CDR2 reads SYDVKM. V lost 0 bases and J lost 2, with 14 bases in between.

This TCR was sampled from a woman in her sixties or seventies in good health and CMV-seronegative. What was sequenced was PBMCs. This sequence joins TRBV28 and TRBJ2-6; the D gene is possibly TRBD2 (6 bases). This chain's CDR3 is CASSLWGGVLAGANVLTF. DNA for the CDR3: TGTGCCAGCAGTTTATGGGGCGGGGTGTTGGCTGGGGCCAACGTCCTGACTTTC.